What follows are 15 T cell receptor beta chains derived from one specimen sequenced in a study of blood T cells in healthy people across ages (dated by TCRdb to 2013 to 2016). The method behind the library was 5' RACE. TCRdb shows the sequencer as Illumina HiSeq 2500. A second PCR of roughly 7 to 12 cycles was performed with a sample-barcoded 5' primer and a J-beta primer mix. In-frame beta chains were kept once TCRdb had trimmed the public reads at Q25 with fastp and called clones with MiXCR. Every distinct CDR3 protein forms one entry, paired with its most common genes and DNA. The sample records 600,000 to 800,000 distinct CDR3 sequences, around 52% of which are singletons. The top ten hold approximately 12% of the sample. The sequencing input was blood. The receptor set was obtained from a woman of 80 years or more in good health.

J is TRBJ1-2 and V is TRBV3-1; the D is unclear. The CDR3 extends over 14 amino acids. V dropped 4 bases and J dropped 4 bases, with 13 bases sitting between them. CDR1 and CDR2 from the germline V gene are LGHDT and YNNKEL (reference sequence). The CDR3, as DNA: TGTGCCAGCAGCCCGATCGGGCAGTTCTATGGCTACACCTTC. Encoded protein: CASSPIGQFYGYTF.

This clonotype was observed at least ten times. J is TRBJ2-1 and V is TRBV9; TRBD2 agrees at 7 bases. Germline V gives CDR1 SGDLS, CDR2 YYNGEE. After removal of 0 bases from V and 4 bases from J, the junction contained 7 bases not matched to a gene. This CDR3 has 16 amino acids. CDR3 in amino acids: CASSVGGSEGYNEQFF. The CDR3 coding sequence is TGTGCCAGCAGCGTAGGCGGGAGTGAAGGGTACAATGAGCAGTTCTTC.

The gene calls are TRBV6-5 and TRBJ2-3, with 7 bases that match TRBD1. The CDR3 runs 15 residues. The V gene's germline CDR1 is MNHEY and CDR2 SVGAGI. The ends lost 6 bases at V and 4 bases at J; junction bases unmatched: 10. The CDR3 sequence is CASRRQGIRSDTQYF. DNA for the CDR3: TGTGCCAGCAGACGACAGGGTATAAGGTCAGATACGCAGTATTTT.

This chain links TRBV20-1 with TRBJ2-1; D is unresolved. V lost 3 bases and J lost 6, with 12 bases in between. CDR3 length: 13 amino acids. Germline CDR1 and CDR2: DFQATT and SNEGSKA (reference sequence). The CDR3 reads CSASAVQVNEQFF. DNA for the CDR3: TGCAGTGCTAGTGCGGTACAAGTCAATGAGCAGTTCTTC.

Written as DNA, the CDR3 is TGCGCCAGCAGCTTGGGGGGGGGTCGAGACATTCAGTACTTC. This codes for CASSLGGGRDIQYF. The chain uses TRBV5-1 and TRBJ2-4, with TRBD2 matching 7 bases. Unmatched junction bases numbered 5, after V lost 0 bases and J lost 8 bases. The CDR3 extends over 14 amino acids. Germline V CDR1 and CDR2: SGHRS, YFSETQ.

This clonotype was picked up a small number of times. The CDR3 reads CSVGASGYTGELFF. Here the CDR3 DNA reads TGCAGCGTTGGGGCTAGCGGATACACCGGGGAGCTGTTTTTT. The V call is TRBV29-1, the J call TRBJ2-2, with 7 bases aligning to TRBD2. CDR1 and CDR2 (germline): SQVTM, ANQGSEA. The CDR3 extends over 14 amino acids. V lost 4 bases, J lost 3 bases, and 5 bases stayed unmatched.

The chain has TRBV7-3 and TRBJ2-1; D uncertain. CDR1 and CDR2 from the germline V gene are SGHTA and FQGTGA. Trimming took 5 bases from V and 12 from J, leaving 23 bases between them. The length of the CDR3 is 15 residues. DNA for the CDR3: TGTGCCAGCAGCCTCCATGCCGTAGTAGAGGTTGGGCAGTTCTTC. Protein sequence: CASSLHAVVEVGQFF.

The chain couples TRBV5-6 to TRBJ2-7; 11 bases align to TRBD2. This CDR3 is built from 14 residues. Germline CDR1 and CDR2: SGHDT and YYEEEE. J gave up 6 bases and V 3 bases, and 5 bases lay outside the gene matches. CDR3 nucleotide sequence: TGTGCCAGCAGCTCGGTAGCGGGAGGGCGCGAGCAGTACTTC. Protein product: CASSSVAGGREQYF.

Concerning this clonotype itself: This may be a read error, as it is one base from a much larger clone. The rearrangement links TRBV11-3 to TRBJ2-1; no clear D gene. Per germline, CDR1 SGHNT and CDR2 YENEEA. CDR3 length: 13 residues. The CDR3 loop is CARSLARKGEQFF. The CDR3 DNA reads TGTGCCAGAAGCTTAGCCCGGAAGGGCGAGCAGTTCTTC.

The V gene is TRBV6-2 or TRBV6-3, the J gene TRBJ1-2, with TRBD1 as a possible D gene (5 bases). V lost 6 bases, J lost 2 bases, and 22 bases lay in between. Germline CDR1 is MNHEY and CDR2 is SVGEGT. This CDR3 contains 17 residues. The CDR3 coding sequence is TGTGCCAGCAGCATCCCTAGTGGAGGGGCAGAAAACTATGGCTACACCTTC. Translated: CASSIPSGGAENYGYTF.

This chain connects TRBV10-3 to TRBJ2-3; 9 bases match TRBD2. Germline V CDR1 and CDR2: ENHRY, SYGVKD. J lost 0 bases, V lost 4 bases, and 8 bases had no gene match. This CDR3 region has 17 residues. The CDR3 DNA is TGTGCCATCAGTGGGGCTAGCGGGGCCCCTAGCACAGATACGCAGTATTTT. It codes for CAISGASGAPSTDTQYF.

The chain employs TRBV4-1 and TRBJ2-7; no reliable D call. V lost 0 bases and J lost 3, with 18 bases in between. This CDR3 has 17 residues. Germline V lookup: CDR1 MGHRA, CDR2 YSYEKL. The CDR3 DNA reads TGCGCCAGCAGCCAAGAGCATTTGCGTGGTCTCGTCTACGAGCAGTACTTC. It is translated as CASSQEHLRGLVYEQYF.

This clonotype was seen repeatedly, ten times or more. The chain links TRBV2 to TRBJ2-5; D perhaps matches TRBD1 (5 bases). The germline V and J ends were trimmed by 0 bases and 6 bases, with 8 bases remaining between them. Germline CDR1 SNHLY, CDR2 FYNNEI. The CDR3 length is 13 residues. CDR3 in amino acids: CASSEADNKTQYF. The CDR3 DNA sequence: TGTGCCAGCAGTGAAGCGGACAACAAGACCCAGTACTTC.

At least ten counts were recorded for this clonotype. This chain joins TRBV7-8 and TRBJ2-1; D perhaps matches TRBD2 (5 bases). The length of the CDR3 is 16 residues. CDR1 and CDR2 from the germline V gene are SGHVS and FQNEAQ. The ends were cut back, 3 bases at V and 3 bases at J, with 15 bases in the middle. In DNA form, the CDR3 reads TGTGCCAGCAGCTTCTTCGTCGGGATATACTACAATGAGCAGTTCTTC. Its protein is CASSFFVGIYYNEQFF.

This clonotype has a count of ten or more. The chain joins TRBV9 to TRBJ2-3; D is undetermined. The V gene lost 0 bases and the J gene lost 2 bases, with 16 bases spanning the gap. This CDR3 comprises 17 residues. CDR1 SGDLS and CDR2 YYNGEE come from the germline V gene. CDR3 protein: CASSVGGWSLVTDTQYF. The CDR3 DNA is TGTGCCAGCAGCGTAGGTGGGTGGTCCTTGGTCACAGATACGCAGTATTTT.